The 2 T cell receptor beta chains given below trace back to one sample, sequenced in a study of cytomegalovirus exposure and HLA in healthy donors. The PCR employed 60 Vbeta primers together with 13 Jbeta primers. Profiling relied on immunoSEQ multiplex PCR, and the TCRdb table lists in-frame clones only, not all of them. The table shows about 120,000 clones, with 75% occurring only once. Source material: PBMCs. The receptors were gathered from a woman in her 40s in good health and CMV-seropositive.

This clone was detected a few times. V and J are TRBV7-8 and TRBJ1-3, with 9 bases fitting TRBD1. J was trimmed by 0 bases and V by 5 bases; bases with no gene match: 5. CDR1 is SGHVS, CDR2 FQNEAQ, per germline. The CDR3 spans 16 residues. CDR3 protein: CASSQGTGSSGNTIYF. In nucleotides, the CDR3 is TGTGCCAGCAGCCAAGGGACAGGGAGCTCTGGAAACACCATATATTTT.

This clone occurred once. This chain's CDR3 is CASTRTGLIEQYF. CDR3 coding DNA: TGTGCCAGCACCCGGACAGGGCTGATCGAGCAGTACTTC. The genes are TRBV25-1 and TRBJ2-7, with TRBD1 matching 8 bases. This CDR3 spans 13 amino acids. Germline lookup yields CDR1 MGHDK and CDR2 SYGVNS. V gave up 7 bases and J gave up 6 bases; unmatched junction bases: 8.